The present T cell receptor beta chain was sequenced within a study of beta chain features in type 1 diabetes (dated 2018 in TCRdb). As for the study more broadly: Mean age, gender distribution, total cell number and subset yield were not different between patients and healthy donors. A total of around 110,000,000 sorted cells were examined across all samples, and a strong correlation was observed between cell number per subset and RNA yield. In the study, TCRB repertoires of sorted circulating CD4+ T cell subsets from recently diagnosed type 1 diabetes patients were compared with those of matched healthy donors. Regulatory and stem cell-like memory subsets were isolated from only 8 patients and roughly eight healthy donors, whereas naive and central memory subsets came from all 30 or so donors.

The CDR3 runs 17 residues from the cysteine to the phenylalanine. Here the CDR3 DNA is all that survives: 51 bases in frame from base 1. V and J lose 1 base and 2 bases, and a span of 14 bases separates them. CDR1 and CDR2, looked up from the germline V gene, are SGHDN and FVKESK. General findings and caveats noted by the study authors: Because the HLA sub-analyses included only small numbers of individuals, any influence of HLA type on TCRB rearrangement was left unresolved. Shorter templates might have been favored by PCR, but patient and control samples were amplified and corrected together, so both groups would have been affected equally by any skew. At VDJ recombination sites, type 1 diabetes patients had fewer insertions and more deleted nucleotides, which implies abnormalities in thymic rearrangement. Sequencing cDNA rather than genomic DNA could over-represent highly expressing activated cells, although activation and CD3 levels did not differ between groups. Naive, central memory and regulatory TCRB repertoires appeared to be more alike among patients than among healthy donors. In all four CD4+ subsets, TCRB CDR3 length was moderately but significantly shorter in type 1 diabetes patients.

A single peripheral blood draw of 90 to 150 mL on average was collected from each donor into heparinised tubes. Naive, central memory, regulatory and stem cell-like memory CD4+ T cells were sorted on a BD FACSAria II using a panel including CD45RO, CCR7, CD25, CD127, CD95 and CD27. A purity above 98% was achieved for all sorted populations. PBMCs were isolated immediately by Lymphoprep density gradient centrifugation and stained directly without culture. So that batch effects would be minimized, each experiment stained and sorted samples in pairs, pairing one healthy donor with one patient. The entire isolated RNA was reverse transcribed using the High Capacity cDNA Reverse Transcription Kit, and thus expressed TCRB transcripts were sequenced. Deep immunoSEQ sequencing was applied to naive, central memory and regulatory T cell samples, giving an average of about 3.57 million total reads per sample. After sorted cells were lysed in RLT buffer, RNA was extracted with DNase-treated RNeasy Micro or Mini kits, with the choice depending on cell number. Each cell subset was processed separately to prevent cross-contamination, with patient and healthy donor samples processed together. TCRB sequences were amplified from cDNA with the immunoSEQ multiplex PCR, producing 87-bp fragments spanning the CDR3 region. Amplicons were sequenced on the Illumina HiSeq platform. As for the original processing: Synthetic template baselines were used to correct PCR bias computationally, reads within Hamming distance 2 were collapsed, and singletons that could not be merged were discarded. By aligning reads against IMGT, V, D and J genes, CDR3 length, and insertions or deletions at six rearrangement sites were assigned. Within each subset, clonotype counts were normalized to the number of sorted cells before true diversity and Gini coefficients were calculated with the tcR R package. Repertoire sharing was quantified using the overlap coefficient calculated on TCRB nucleotide sequences. Out-of-frame TCRB sequences from naive cells were analyzed to stand in for the pre-selection repertoire. The table comes from immuneACCESS by way of TCRdb, which keeps in-frame sequences with V and J called. Part of the clones is missing from these tables; in studies checked, under half for an unresolved V gene and the rest for unknown reasons. The V and J calls and clone size are taken from that table; D and trimming were inferred from the DNA. This sample comprises 810,000 or so clones, roughly 16% of them detected only once. Around 0.02% of the sample goes to the ten largest clones.

This clone was seen only a few times. Its antigen specificity is not known. No base-level quality is on record; no much larger clone is a single base apart. Sequencing input: naive CD4+ T cells from blood. The cell subset or site label on this specimen signifies: true naive CD4+ T cells. This receptor was obtained from a woman between 18 and 29 years old in good health. This chain joins TRBV14 to TRBJ2-2; TRBD2 is a weak D gene call, 5 bases matching. CDR3 sequence: CASSQVRGRTNTGELFF. The sequenced DNA is TGTGCCAGCAGCCAAGTTAGAGGGCGGACCAACACCGGGGAGCTGTTTTTT.